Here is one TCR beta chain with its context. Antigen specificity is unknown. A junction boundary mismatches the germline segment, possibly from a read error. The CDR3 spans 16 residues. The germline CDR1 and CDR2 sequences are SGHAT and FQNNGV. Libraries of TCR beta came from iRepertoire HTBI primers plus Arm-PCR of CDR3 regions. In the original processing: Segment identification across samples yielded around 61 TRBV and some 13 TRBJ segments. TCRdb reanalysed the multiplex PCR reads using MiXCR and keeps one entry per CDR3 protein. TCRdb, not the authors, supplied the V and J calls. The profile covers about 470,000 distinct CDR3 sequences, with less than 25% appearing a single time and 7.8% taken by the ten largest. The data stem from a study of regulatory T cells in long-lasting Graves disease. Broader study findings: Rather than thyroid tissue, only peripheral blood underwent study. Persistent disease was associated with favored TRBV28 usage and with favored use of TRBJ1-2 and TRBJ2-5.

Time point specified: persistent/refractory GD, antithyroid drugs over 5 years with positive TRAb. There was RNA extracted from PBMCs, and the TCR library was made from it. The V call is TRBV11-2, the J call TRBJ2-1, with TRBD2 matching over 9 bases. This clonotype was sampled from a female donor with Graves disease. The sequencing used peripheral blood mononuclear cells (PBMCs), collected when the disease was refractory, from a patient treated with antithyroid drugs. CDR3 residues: CASSPRTSVNYNEQFF. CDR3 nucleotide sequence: TGTGCCAGCAGCCCGCGGACTAGCGTAAACTACAATGAGCAGTTTTTC.